This is a list of T cell receptor beta chains from one sample in a study of regulatory T cells in long-lasting Graves disease. One entry per CDR3 protein, called by TCRdb with MiXCR from the multiplex PCR reads. The sample contains 400,000 to 500,000 distinct CDR3 sequences, less than 25% of which appear only once. The material was peripheral blood mononuclear cells (PBMCs), obtained when the disease was refractory, from a patient treated with antithyroid drugs. The receptors derive from a female donor with Graves disease. The CDR3 runs from the conserved cysteine through the conserved F or W. Each record gives: D gene, clone size, J gene, V gene, CDR3 protein, CDR3 DNA. A D gene is named only where the DNA matches it firmly. Only part of the rows carry a size: once, few, many, or a class if the clone is expanded.

>.|few|TRBJ1-4|TRBV5-6
CASSLGLRQLDNEKLFF
TGTGCCAGCAGCTTGGGATTGAGACAGCTCGATAATGAAAAACTGTTTTTT
>TRBD2|.|TRBJ2-7|TRBV7-9
CASSPTSGNLAYEQYF
TGTGCCAGCAGCCCGACTAGCGGGAATTTGGCCTACGAGCAGTACTTC
>.|few|TRBJ1-1|TRBV11-2
CASSPQGSWHTEAFF
TGCGCCAGCAGCCCCCAGGGTAGTTGGCACACTGAAGCTTTCTTT
>.|few|TRBJ2-7|TRBV12-3/TRBV12-4
CASSSLGGVSEQYF
TGTGCCAGCAGTTCCCTGGGGGGAGTAAGCGAGCAGTACTTC
>.|many|TRBJ1-4|TRBV12-3/TRBV12-4
CASSLGSHSGTNEKLFF
TGTGCCAGCAGTTTGGGCAGCCACTCCGGAACTAATGAAAAACTGTTTTTT
>TRBD1|.|TRBJ1-6|TRBV7-9
CASSPDRFWSPLHF
TGTGCCAGCAGCCCGGACAGGTTTTGGTCACCCCTCCACTTT
>.|few|TRBJ2-4|TRBV19
CASSIVKEAKNIQYF
TGTGCCAGTAGTATAGTTAAAGAAGCCAAAAACATTCAGTACTTC
>.|many|TRBJ2-7|TRBV20-1
CSARDQDFNSYEQYF
TGCAGTGCTAGAGATCAGGACTTCAACTCCTACGAGCAGTACTTC
>TRBD1|few|TRBJ1-6|TRBV20-1
CSATSPGQGRSYNSPLHF
TGCAGTGCCACTTCGCCGGGACAGGGGCGGTCCTATAATTCACCCCTCCACTTT
>.|.|TRBJ2-2|TRBV4-3
CASSQETFSGSGELFF
TGCGCCAGCAGCCAAGAAACCTTTAGCGGCTCCGGGGAGCTGTTTTTT
>.|many|TRBJ1-2|TRBV12-3/TRBV12-4
CASSLAEGESYGYTF
TGTGCCAGCAGTTTAGCGGAGGGAGAGAGCTATGGCTACACCTTC
>TRBD1|.|TRBJ2-7|TRBV15
CATSRVPGQVTYEQYF
TGTGCCACCAGCAGAGTACCGGGACAGGTTACCTACGAGCAGTACTTC
>.|many|TRBJ1-4|TRBV7-8
CASSPVGGAREKLFF
TGTGCCAGCAGCCCCGTGGGGGGGGCTCGGGAAAAACTGTTTTTT
>.|many|TRBJ1-3|TRBV12-3/TRBV12-4
CASSLKTGASGNTIYF
TGTGCCAGCAGTTTAAAGACAGGAGCATCAGGAAACACCATATATTTT
>TRBD1|.|TRBJ2-3|TRBV27
CASSFGTGSTDTQYF
TGTGCCAGCAGTTTCGGGACAGGGAGCACAGATACGCAGTATTTT
>.|.|TRBJ1-2|TRBV27
CASSLGPSLDGYTF
TGTGCCAGCAGTTTAGGTCCCTCCCTAGATGGCTACACCTTC
>.|.|TRBJ2-7|TRBV28
CASSPVLMSSYEQYF
TGTGCCAGCAGTCCCGTACTGATGAGCTCCTACGAGCAGTACTTC
>.|many|TRBJ1-2|TRBV6-1
CASSTQGRGYTF
TGTGCCAGCAGTACTCAGGGGAGGGGCTACACCTTC
>.|.|TRBJ1-2|TRBV19
CASRARTPQGNYGYTF
TGTGCCAGTAGGGCCCGGACGCCCCAAGGCAACTATGGCTACACCTTC
>TRBD1|few|TRBJ1-5|TRBV6-1
CATQTGNSNQPQHF
TGTGCCACCCAGACAGGGAATAGCAATCAGCCCCAGCATTTT
>TRBD1|.|TRBJ1-1|TRBV6-2/TRBV6-3
CASSWGDRGNTEAFF
TGTGCCAGCAGTTGGGGGGACAGGGGGAACACTGAAGCTTTCTTT
>.|many|TRBJ1-2|TRBV4-1
CASSLGARGYTF
TGTGCCAGCAGCTTGGGGGCGAGGGGCTACACCTTC
>.|many|TRBJ1-2|TRBV28
CASSPLNYGYTF
TGTGCCAGCAGTCCTCTGAACTATGGCTACACCTTC
>TRBD1|.|TRBJ2-7|TRBV7-2
CASSQRETGITDEQYF
TGTGCCAGCAGCCAGCGAGAGACAGGGATTACGGACGAGCAGTACTTC
>TRBD1|few|TRBJ1-1|TRBV30
CAWSSLRGSDTEAFF
TGTGCCTGGAGTTCTCTCAGGGGGAGCGACACTGAAGCTTTCTTT
>TRBD2|.|TRBJ2-3|TRBV18
CASSPLPGLAGENTQYF
TGTGCCAGCTCACCACTCCCGGGACTAGCGGGAGAGAATACGCAGTATTTT
>.|.|TRBJ1-5|TRBV12-3/TRBV12-4
CASSLSRGSNQPQHF
TGTGCCAGCAGTTTATCCAGGGGAAGCAATCAGCCCCAGCATTTT
>.|.|TRBJ1-1|TRBV7-8
CVSSLTPNTEAFF
TGTGTCAGCAGCTTAACCCCGAACACTGAAGCTTTCTTT
>.|many|TRBJ2-5|TRBV7-3
CASSLFAGETQYF
TGTGCCAGCAGCTTATTTGCGGGAGAGACCCAGTACTTC
>.|few|TRBJ1-5|TRBV18
CASSRLPDNQPQHF
TGTGCCAGCTCACGACTTCCAGACAATCAGCCCCAGCATTTT
>TRBD2|few|TRBJ2-2|TRBV19
CASSIEGTSANTGELFF
TGTGCCAGTAGTATAGAGGGGACTAGCGCTAACACCGGGGAGCTGTTTTTT
>TRBD1|.|TRBJ2-7|TRBV7-9
CASSKTGHGNEQYF
TGTGCCAGCAGCAAGACAGGGCATGGAAACGAGCAGTACTTC
>TRBD2|few|TRBJ2-5|TRBV24-1
CATSDRGGPETQYF
TGTGCCACCAGTGATCGGGGGGGACCGGAGACCCAGTACTTC
>.|.|TRBJ2-5|TRBV7-2
CASSPRSETQYF
TGTGCCAGCAGCCCCAGGTCCGAGACCCAGTACTTC
>.|many|TRBJ1-1|TRBV30
CAGKMNTEAFF
TGTGCCGGTAAAATGAACACTGAAGCTTTCTTT
>.|many|TRBJ1-5|TRBV2
CASRVGGGNQPQHF
TGTGCCAGCAGAGTTGGGGGTGGCAATCAGCCCCAGCATTTT
>.|few|TRBJ2-4|TRBV14
CASSPVEGAKNIQYF
TGTGCCAGCAGCCCGGTCGAGGGGGCCAAAAACATTCAGTACTTC
>.|many|TRBJ1-2|TRBV28
CASTLIGYYGYTF
TGTGCCAGCACTTTAATCGGGTACTATGGCTACACCTTC
>TRBD1|many|TRBJ1-2|TRBV30
CAWSVRQGYGYTF
TGTGCCTGGAGTGTAAGACAGGGGTATGGCTACACCTTC
>.|many|TRBJ1-2|TRBV10-1
CASSESRFYGYTF
TGCGCCAGCAGTGAGTCGAGGTTCTATGGCTACACCTTC
>.|many|TRBJ1-1|TRBV12-3/TRBV12-4
CASSLTDTEAFF
TGTGCCAGCAGTTTAACGGACACTGAAGCTTTCTTT
>TRBD1|.|TRBJ1-2|TRBV10-3
CAISQGLPFDGYTF
TGTGCCATTTCACAGGGGCTCCCTTTCGATGGCTACACCTTC
>.|.|TRBJ1-1|TRBV9
CASSVATGRDAREAFF
TGTGCCAGCAGCGTAGCTACGGGACGGGACGCTCGTGAAGCTTTCTTT
>.|.|TRBJ1-1|TRBV4-1
CASSLRMLETEAFF
TGCGCCAGCAGCCTAAGAATGCTGGAGACTGAAGCTTTCTTT
>TRBD2|.|TRBJ2-5|TRBV30
CAWSSTGLALGTQYF
TGTGCCTGGAGTTCGACGGGACTAGCATTAGGGACCCAGTACTTC
>.|few|TRBJ1-2|TRBV14
CASSQDPTGPGYTF
TGTGCCAGCAGCCAAGATCCCACAGGGCCCGGCTACACCTTC
>.|few|TRBJ1-2|TRBV7-9
CAQWSADVGGGYTF
TGTGCCCAATGGTCCGCGGACGTCGGGGGAGGCTACACCTTC
>TRBD1|.|TRBJ1-4|TRBV7-6
CASSCYRGSGEKLFF
TGTGCCAGCAGCTGCTACAGGGGATCCGGCGAAAAACTGTTTTTT
>.|few|TRBJ2-2|TRBV12-3/TRBV12-4
CASSYPQVGVATNTGELFF
TGTGCCAGCAGTTACCCACAAGTTGGCGTGGCGACGAACACCGGGGAGCTGTTTTTT
>.|.|TRBJ1-3|TRBV28
CASSLKGMLPWTSGNTIYF
TGTGCCAGCAGTTTAAAAGGGATGCTGCCTTGGACCTCTGGAAACACCATATATTTT
>TRBD2|few|TRBJ2-7|TRBV12-3/TRBV12-4
CASSLSGGMNEQYF
TGTGCCAGCAGTTTATCCGGGGGGATGAACGAGCAGTACTTC